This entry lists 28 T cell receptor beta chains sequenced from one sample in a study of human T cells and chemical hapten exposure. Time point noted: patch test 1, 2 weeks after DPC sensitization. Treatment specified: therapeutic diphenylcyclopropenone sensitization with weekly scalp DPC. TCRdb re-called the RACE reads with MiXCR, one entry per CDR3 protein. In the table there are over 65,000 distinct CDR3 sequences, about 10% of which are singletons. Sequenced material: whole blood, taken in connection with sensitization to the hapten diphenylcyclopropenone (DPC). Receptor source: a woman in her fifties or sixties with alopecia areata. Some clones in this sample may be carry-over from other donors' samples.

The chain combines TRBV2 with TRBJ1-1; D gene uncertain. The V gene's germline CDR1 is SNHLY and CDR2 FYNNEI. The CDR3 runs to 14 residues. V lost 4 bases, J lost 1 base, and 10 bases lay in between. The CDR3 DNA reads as TGTGCCAGCAGTGGCTGGCGGAAGAACACTGAAGCTTTCTTT. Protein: CASSGWRKNTEAFF.

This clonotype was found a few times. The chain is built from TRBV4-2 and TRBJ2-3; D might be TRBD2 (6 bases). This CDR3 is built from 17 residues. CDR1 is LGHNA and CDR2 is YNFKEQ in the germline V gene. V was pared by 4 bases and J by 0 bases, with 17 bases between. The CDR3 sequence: CASSLFGLAQSTDTQYF. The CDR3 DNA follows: TGTGCCAGCAGCCTCTTCGGTCTAGCGCAAAGCACAGATACGCAGTATTTT.

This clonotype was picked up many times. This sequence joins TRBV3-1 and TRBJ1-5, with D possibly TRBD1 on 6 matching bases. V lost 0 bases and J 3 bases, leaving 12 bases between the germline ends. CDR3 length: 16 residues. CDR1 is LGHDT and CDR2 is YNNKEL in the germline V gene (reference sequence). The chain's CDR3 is CASSQDWGGLNQPQHF. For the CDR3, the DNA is TGTGCCAGCAGCCAAGATTGGGGGGGGCTCAATCAGCCCCAGCATTTT.

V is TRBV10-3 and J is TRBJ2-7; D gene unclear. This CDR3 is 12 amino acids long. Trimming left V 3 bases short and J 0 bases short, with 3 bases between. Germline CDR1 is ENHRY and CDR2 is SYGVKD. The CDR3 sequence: CAISDDSYEQYF. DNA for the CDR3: TGTGCCATCAGTGACGACTCCTACGAGCAGTACTTC.

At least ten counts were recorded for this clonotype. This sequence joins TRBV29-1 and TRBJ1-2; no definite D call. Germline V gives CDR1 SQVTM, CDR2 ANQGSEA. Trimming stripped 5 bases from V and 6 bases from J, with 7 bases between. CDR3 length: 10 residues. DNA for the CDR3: TGCAGCGTTCCTGGGGATGGCTACACCTTC. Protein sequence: CSVPGDGYTF.

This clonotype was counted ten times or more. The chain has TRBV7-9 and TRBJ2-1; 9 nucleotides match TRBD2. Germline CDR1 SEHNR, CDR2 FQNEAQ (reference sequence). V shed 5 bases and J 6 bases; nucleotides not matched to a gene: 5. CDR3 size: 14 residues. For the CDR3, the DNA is TGTGCCAGCAGCACCCGGACTAGCGCCAATGAGCAGTTCTTC. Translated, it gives CASSTRTSANEQFF.

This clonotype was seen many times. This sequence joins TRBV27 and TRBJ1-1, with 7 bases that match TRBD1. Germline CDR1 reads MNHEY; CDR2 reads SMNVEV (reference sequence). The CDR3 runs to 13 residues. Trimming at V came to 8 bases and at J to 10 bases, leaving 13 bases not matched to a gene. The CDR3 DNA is TGTGCCAGCGCCCGAACAGGGGTGAGCGGAGCTTTCTTT. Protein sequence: CASARTGVSGAFF.

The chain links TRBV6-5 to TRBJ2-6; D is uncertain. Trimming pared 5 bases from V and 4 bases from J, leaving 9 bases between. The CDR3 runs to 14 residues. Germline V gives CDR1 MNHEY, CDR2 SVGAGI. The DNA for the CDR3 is TGTGCCAGCAGTACCGGCCCCGGGGCCAACGTCCTGACTTTC. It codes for CASSTGPGANVLTF.

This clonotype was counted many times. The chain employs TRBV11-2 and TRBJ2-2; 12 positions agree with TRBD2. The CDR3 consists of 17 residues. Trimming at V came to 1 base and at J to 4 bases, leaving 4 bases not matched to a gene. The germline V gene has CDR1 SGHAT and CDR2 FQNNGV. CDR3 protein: CASSLGLAGGPTGELFF. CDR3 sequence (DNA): TGTGCCAGCAGCTTAGGCCTAGCGGGAGGGCCCACCGGGGAGCTGTTTTTT.

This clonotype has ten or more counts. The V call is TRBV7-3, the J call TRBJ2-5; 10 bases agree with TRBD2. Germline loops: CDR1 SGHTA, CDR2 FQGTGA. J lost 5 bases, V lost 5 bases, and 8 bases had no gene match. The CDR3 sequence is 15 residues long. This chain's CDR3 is CASSQERGGLETQYF. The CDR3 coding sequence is TGTGCCAGCAGCCAAGAGCGGGGGGGCCTCGAGACCCAGTACTTC.

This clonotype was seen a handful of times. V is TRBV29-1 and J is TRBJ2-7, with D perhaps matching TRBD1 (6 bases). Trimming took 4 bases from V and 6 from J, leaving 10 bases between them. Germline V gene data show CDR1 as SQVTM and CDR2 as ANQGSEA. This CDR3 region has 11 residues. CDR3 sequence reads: CSVVRGGEQYF. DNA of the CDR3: TGCAGCGTTGTGAGAGGGGGCGAGCAGTACTTC.

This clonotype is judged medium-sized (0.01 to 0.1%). In nucleotides, the CDR3 is TGCAGCGTTTATAAGGGACAAGCTTTCTTT. Its translation: CSVYKGQAFF. This chain connects TRBV29-1 to TRBJ1-1; tentative D call: TRBD1 (5 bases). The germline V gene encodes CDR1 SQVTM and CDR2 ANQGSEA. Trimming took 5 bases from V and 9 from J, leaving 10 bases between them. The CDR3 sequence is 10 residues long.

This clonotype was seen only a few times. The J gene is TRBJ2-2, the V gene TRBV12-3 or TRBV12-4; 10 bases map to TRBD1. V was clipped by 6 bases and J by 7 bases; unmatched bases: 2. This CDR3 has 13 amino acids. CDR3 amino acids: CASRGTGDGELFF. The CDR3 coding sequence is TGTGCCAGCAGAGGGACAGGGGACGGGGAGCTGTTTTTT.

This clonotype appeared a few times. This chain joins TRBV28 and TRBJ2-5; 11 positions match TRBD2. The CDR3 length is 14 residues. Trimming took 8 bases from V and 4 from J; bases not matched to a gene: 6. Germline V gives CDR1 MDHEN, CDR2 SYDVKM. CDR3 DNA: TGTGCCAGCTCGGATACTAGCGGGAGAGAGACCCAGTACTTC. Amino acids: CASSDTSGRETQYF.

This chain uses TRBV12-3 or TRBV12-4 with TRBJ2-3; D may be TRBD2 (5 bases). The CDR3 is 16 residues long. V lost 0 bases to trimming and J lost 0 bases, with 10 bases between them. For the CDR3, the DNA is TGTGCCAGCAGTTTAGCGGCGGGTACTAGCACAGATACGCAGTATTTT. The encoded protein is CASSLAAGTSTDTQYF.

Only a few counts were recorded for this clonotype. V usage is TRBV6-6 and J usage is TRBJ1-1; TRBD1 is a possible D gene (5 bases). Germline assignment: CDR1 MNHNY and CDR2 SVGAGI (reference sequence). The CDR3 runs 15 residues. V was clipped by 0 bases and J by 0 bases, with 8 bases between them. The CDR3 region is CASSYSGTVNTEAFF. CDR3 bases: TGTGCCAGCAGTTACTCCGGGACGGTGAACACTGAAGCTTTCTTT.

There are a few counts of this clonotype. The DNA of the CDR3 is TGTGCCAGCAGCCAAATGTTGGGCCATGAGCAGTTCTTC. This translates into CASSQMLGHEQFF. This chain links TRBV3-1 with TRBJ2-1; no firm D call. Germline lookup yields CDR1 LGHDT and CDR2 YNNKEL (reference sequence). Trimming cost V 2 bases and J 8 bases, with 10 bases left between them. This CDR3 has 13 amino acids.

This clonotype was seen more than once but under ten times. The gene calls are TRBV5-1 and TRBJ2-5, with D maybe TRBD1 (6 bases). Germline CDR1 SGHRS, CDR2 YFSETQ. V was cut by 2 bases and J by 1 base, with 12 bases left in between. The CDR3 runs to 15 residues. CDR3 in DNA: TGCGCCAGCAGCTTACAGGGTAGGGTCCAAGAGACCCAGTACTTC. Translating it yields CASSLQGRVQETQYF. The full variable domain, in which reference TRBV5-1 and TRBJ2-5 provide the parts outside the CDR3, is KAGVTQTPRYLIKTRGQQVTLSCSPISGHRSVSWYQQTPGQGLQFLFEYFSETQRNKGNFPGRFSGRQFSNSRSEMNVSTLELGDSALYLCASSLQGRVQETQYFGPGTRLLVL.

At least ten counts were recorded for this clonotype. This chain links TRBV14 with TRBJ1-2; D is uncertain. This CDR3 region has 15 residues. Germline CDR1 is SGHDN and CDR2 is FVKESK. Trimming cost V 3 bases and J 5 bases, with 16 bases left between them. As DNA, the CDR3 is TGTGCCAGCAGCCATGGGGAGGCAGGACCATATGGCTACACCTTC. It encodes CASSHGEAGPYGYTF.

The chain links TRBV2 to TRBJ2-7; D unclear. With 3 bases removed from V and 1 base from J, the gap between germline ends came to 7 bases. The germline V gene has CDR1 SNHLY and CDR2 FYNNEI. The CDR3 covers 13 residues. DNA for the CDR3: TGTGCCAGCAGTGATCACAGTTCCTACGAGCAGTACTTC. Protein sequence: CASSDHSSYEQYF. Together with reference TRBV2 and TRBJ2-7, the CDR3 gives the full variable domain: EPEVTQTPSHQVTQMGQEVILRCVPISNHLYFYWYRQILGQKVEFLVSFYNNEISEKSEIFDDQFSVERPDGSNFTLKIRSTKLEDSAMYFCASSDHSSYEQYFGPGTRLTVT.

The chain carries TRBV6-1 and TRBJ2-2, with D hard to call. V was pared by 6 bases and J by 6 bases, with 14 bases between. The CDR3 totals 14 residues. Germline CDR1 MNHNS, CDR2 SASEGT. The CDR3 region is CASSHSKPAGELFF. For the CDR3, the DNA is TGTGCCAGCAGCCACAGTAAACCGGCCGGGGAGCTGTTTTTT.

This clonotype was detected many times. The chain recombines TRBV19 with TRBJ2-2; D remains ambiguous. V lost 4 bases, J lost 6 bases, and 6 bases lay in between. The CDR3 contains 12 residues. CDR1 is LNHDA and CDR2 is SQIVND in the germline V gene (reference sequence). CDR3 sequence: CASSRYPGELFF. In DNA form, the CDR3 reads TGTGCCAGTAGTAGATATCCCGGGGAGCTGTTTTTT.

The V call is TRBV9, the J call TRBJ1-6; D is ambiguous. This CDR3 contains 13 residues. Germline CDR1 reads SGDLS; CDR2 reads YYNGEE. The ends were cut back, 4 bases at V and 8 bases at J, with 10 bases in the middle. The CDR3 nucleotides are TGTGCCAGCAGCCCGAGACGGGATTCACCCCTCCACTTT. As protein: CASSPRRDSPLHF.

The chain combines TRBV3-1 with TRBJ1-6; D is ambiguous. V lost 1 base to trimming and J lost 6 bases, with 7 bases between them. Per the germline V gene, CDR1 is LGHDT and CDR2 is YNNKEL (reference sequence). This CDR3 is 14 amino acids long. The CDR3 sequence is CASSQAFLNSPLHF. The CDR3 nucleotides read TGTGCCAGCAGCCAAGCTTTCCTTAATTCACCCCTCCACTTT.

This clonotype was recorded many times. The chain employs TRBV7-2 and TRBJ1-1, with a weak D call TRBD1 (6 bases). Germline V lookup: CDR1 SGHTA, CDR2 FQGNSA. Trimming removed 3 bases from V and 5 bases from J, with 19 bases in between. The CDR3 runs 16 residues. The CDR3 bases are TGTGCCAGCAGCTTTGGCGGGGGCAGGGCCGTGACTGAAGCTTTCTTT. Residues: CASSFGGGRAVTEAFF.

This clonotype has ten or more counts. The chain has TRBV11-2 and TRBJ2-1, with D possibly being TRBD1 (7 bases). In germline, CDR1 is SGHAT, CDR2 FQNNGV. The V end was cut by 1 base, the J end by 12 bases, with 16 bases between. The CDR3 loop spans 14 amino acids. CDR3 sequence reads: CASSLVSGGIWQFF. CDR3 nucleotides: TGTGCCAGCAGCTTAGTTTCAGGGGGGATCTGGCAGTTCTTC.

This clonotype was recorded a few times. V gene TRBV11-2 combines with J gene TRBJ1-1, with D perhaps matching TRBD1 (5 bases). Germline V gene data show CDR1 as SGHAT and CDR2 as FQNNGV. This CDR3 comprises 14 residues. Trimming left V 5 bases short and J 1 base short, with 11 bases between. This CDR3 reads CASSQQQANTEAFF. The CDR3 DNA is TGTGCCAGCAGCCAACAACAGGCGAACACTGAAGCTTTCTTT.

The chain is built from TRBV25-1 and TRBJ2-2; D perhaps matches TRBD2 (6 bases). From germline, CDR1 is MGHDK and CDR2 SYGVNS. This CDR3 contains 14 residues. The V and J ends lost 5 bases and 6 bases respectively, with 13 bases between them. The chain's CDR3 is CASSFGTLAGELFF. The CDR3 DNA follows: TGTGCCAGCAGTTTCGGGACTTTGGCCGGGGAGCTGTTTTTT.